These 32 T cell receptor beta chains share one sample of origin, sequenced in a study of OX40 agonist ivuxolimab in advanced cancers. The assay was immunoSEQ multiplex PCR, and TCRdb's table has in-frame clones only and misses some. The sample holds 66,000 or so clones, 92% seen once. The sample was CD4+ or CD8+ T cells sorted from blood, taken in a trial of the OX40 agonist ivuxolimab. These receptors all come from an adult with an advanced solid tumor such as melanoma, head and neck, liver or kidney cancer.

CDR3 protein: CASSGQGAVSGELFF. As DNA, the CDR3 is TGTGCCAGCAGTGGGCAGGGGGCTGTTTCCGGGGAGCTGTTTTTT. The chain has TRBV2 and TRBJ2-2; 8 bases align to TRBD1. The CDR3 length is 15 residues. Germline loops: CDR1 SNHLY, CDR2 FYNNEI. J lost 6 bases, V lost 4 bases, and 7 bases had no gene match. The full variable domain, with the rest looked up from reference TRBV2 and TRBJ2-2, is EPEVTQTPSHQVTQMGQEVILRCVPISNHLYFYWYRQILGQKVEFLVSFYNNEISEKSEIFDDQFSVERPDGSNFTLKIRSTKLEDSAMYFCASSGQGAVSGELFFGEGSRLTVL.

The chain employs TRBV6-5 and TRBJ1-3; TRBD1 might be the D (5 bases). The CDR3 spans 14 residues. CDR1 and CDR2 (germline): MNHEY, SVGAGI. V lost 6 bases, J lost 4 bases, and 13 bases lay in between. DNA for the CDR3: TGTGCCAGCAGAATCGGGGACGGAGGAAACACCATATATTTT. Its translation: CASRIGDGGNTIYF.

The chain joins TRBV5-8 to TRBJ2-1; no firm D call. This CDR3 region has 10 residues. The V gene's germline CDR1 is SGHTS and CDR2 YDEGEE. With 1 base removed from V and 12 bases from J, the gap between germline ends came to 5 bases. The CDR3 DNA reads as TGTGCCAGCAGCTTGTTGGGGCAGTTCTTC. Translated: CASSLLGQFF.

The CDR3 loop reads CASSYAGEGAGNTIYF. In DNA form, the CDR3 reads TGTGCCAGCAGTTACGCGGGGGAGGGGGCTGGAAACACCATATATTTT. This chain joins TRBV6-5 and TRBJ1-3; D might be TRBD1 (6 bases). Trimming shortened V by 2 bases and J by 2 bases, and 13 bases separated the two germline ends. CDR3 length: 16 residues. Per the germline V gene, CDR1 is MNHEY and CDR2 is SVGAGI.

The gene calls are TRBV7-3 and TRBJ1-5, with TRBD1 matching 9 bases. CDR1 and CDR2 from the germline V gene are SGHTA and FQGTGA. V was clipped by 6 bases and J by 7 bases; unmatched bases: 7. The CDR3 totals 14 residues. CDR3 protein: CASRPGDREQPQHF. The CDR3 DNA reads TGTGCCAGCAGGCCCGGGGACAGGGAACAGCCCCAGCATTTT.

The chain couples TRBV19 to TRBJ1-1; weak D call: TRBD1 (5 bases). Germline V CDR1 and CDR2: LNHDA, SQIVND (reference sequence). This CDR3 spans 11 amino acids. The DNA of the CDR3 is TGTGGACTACCAGGGTGCACTGAAGCTTTCTTT. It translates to CGLPGCTEAFF.

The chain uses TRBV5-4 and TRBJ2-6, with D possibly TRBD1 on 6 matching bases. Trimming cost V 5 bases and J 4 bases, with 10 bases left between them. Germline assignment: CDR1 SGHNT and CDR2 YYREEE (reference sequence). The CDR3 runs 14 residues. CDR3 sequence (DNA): TGTGCCAGCAGGCTTGGGGGCGGGGCCAACGTCCTGACTTTC. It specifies CASRLGGGANVLTF.

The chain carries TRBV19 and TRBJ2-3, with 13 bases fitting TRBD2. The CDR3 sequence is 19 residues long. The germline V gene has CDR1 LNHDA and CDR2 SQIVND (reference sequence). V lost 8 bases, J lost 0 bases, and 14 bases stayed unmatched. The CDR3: CASSLVPGLAGPSTDTQYF. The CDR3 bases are TGTGCCAGTTCCCTAGTTCCGGGACTAGCGGGACCCAGCACAGATACGCAGTATTTT.

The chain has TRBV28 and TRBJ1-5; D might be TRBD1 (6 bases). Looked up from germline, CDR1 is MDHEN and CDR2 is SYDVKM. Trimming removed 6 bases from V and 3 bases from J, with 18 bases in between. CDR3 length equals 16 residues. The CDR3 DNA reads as TGTGCCAGCAGCCAGAGCCAGGGGACAAACAATCAGCCCCAGCATTTT. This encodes CASSQSQGTNNQPQHF.

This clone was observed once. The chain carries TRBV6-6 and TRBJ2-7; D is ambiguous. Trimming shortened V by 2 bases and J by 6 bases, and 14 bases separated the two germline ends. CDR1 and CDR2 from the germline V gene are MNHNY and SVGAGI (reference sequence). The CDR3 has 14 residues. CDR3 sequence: CASSYTLLGSEQYV. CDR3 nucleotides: TGTGCCAGCAGTTACACGCTTCTAGGTAGCGAGCAGTACGTC.

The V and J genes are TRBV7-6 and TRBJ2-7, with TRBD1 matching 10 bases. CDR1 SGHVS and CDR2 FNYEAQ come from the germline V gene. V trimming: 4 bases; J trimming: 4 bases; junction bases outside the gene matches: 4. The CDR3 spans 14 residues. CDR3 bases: TGTGCCAGCAGCTCTCGGGACAGGGGTTACGAGCAGTACTTC. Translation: CASSSRDRGYEQYF.

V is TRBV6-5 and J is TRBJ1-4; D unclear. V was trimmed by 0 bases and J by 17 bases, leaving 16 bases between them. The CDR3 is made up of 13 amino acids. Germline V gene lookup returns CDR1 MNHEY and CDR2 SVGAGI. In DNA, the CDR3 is TGTGCCAGCAGTTACTCCGACACGTCTAGACGCTTTTTT. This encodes CASSYSDTSRRFF.

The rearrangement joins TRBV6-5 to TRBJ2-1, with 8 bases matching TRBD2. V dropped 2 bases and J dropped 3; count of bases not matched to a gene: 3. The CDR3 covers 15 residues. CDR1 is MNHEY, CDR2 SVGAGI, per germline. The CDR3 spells CASSYRTSLYNEQFF. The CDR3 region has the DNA TGTGCCAGCAGTTACAGGACTAGCCTCTACAATGAGCAGTTCTTC.

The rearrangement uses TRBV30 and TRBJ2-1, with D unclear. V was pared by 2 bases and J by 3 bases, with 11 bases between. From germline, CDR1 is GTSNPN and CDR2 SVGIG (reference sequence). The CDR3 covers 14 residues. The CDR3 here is CAWSLLNGYNEQFF. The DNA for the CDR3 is TGTGCCTGGAGTCTCCTTAACGGCTACAATGAGCAGTTCTTC.

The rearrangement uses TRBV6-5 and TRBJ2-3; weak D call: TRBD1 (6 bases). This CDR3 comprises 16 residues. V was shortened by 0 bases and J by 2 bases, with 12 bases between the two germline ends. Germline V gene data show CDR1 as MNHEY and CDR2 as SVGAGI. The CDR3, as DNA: TGTGCCAGCAGTTACTCGGGCGCAGGGGCCACAGATACGCAGTATTTT. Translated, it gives CASSYSGAGATDTQYF.

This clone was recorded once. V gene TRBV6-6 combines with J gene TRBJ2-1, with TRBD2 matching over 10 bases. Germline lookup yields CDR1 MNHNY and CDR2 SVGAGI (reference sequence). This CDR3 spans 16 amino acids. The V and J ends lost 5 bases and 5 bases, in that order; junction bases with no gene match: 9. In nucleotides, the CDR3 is TGTGCCAGCAGTCAATTCTGGACTAGCGGAAACAATGAGCAGTTCTTC. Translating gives CASSQFWTSGNNEQFF.

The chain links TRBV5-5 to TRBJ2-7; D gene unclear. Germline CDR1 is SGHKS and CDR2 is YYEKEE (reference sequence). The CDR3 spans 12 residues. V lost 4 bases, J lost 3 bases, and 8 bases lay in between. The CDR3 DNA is TGTGCCAGCAGCCCTATTGGCTACGAGCAGTACTTC. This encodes CASSPIGYEQYF.

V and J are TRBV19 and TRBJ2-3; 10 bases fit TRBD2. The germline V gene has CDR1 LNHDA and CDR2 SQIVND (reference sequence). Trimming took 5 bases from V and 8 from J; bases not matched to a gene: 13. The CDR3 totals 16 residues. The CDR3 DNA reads TGTGCCAGTAGTTTTAGCGGGGGGACGGGCCGAAGTACGCAGTATTTT. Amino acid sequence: CASSFSGGTGRSTQYF.

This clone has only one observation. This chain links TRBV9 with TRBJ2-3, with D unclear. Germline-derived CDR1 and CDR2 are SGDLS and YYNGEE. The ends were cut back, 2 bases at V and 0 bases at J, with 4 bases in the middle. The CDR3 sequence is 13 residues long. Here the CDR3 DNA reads TGTGCCAGCAGCGTGCTAAGCACAGATACGCAGTATTTT. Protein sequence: CASSVLSTDTQYF.

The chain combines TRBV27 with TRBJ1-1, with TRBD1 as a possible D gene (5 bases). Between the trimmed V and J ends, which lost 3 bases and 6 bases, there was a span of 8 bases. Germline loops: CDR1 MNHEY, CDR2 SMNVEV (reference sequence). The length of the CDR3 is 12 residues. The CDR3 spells CASSFLGAEAFF. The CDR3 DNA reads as TGTGCCAGCAGTTTTCTAGGGGCTGAAGCTTTCTTT.

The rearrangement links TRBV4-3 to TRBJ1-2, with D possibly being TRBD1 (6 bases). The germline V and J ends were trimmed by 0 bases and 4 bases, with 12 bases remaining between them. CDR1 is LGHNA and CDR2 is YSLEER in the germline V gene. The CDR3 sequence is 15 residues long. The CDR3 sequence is CASSQDSGACYGYTF. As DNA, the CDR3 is TGCGCCAGCAGCCAAGATTCGGGGGCCTGCTATGGCTACACCTTC.

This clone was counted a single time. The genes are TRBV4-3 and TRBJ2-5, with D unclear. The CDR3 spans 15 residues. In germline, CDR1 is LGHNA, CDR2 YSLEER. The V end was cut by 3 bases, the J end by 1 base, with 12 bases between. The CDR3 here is CASSHDLGPQETQYF. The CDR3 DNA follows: TGCGCCAGCAGCCACGACCTAGGCCCCCAAGAGACCCAGTACTTC.

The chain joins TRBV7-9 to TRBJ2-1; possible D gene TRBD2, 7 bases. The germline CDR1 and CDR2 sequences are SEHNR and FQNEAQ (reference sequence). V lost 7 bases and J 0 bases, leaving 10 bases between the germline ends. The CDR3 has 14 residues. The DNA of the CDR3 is TGTGCCAGCACCGGGGGGCCCTCCTACAATGAGCAGTTCTTC. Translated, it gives CASTGGPSYNEQFF.

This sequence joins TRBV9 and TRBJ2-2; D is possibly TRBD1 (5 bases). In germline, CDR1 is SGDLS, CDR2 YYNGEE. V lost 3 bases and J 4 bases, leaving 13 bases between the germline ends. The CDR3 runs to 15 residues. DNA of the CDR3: TGTGCCAGCAGCGCACGATCAGGGTCCACCGGGGAGCTGTTTTTT. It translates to CASSARSGSTGELFF.

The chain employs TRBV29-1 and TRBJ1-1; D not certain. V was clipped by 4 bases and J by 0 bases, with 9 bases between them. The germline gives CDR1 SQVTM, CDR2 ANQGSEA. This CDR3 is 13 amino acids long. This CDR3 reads CSVVARLNTEAFF. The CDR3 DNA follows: TGCAGCGTTGTGGCCAGACTGAACACTGAAGCTTTCTTT.

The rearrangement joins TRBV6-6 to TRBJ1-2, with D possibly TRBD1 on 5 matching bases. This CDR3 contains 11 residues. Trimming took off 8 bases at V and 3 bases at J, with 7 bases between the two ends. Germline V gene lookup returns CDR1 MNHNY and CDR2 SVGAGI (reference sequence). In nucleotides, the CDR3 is TGTGCCAGCCGGGGGTACTATGGCTACACCTTC. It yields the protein CASRGYYGYTF.

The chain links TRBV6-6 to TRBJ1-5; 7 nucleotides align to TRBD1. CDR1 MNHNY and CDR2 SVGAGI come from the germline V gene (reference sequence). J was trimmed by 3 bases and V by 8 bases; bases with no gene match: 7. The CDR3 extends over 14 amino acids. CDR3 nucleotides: TGTGCCAGCGGAAAACAGGGGCTCAATCAGCCCCAGCATTTT. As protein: CASGKQGLNQPQHF.

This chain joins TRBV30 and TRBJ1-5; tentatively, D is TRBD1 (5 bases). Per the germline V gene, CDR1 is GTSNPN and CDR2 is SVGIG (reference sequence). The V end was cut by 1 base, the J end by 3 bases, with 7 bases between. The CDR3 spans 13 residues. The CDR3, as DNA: TGTGCCTGGAGTGCACAGGCCAATCAGCCCCAGCATTTT. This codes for CAWSAQANQPQHF.

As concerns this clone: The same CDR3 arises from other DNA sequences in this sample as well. CDR3 sequence (DNA): TGTGCCTGGAGCTCTGGGGCCAACGTCCTGACTTTC. Translated, it gives CAWSSGANVLTF. The chain joins TRBV30 to TRBJ2-6; D unresolved. Germline V gene sequence: CDR1 GTSNPN, CDR2 SVGIG (reference sequence). There are 12 residues in the CDR3. Trimming stripped 3 bases from V and 0 bases from J, with 0 bases between.

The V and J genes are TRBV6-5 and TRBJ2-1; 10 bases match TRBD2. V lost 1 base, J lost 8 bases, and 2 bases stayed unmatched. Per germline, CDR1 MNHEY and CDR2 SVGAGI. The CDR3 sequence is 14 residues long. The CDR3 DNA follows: TGTGCCAGCAGTTACTGGACTAGCGGAGATGAGCAGTTCTTC. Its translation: CASSYWTSGDEQFF.

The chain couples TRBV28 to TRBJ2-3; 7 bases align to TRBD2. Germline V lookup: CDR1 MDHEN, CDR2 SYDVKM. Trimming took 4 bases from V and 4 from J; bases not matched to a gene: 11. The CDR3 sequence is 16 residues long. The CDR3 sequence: CASSSRDYYGADTQYF. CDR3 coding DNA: TGTGCCAGCAGTTCCCGGGACTACTACGGAGCAGATACGCAGTATTTT.

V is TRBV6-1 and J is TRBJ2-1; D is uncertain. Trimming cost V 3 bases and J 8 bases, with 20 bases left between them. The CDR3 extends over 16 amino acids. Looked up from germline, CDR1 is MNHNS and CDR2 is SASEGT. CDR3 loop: CASSDVSSDTRDEQFF. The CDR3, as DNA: TGTGCCAGCAGTGATGTGTCCAGCGACACACGCGATGAGCAGTTCTTC.